This T cell receptor beta chain originates from a study of beta chain features in type 1 diabetes. The CDR3 has 14 amino acids. Germline assignment: CDR1 LNHNV and CDR2 YYDKDF (reference sequence). Trimming at V came to 5 bases and at J to 1 base, leaving 4 bases not matched to a gene. This clone turned up a few times. Its antigen is as yet unknown. Overall study results and limits: Shortening that was moderate but significant affected the TCRB CDR3s of Type 1 diabetes patients in all four CD4+ subsets.

All of the isolated RNA was reverse transcribed, so expressed TCRB transcripts were sequenced. The protocol was immunoSEQ multiplex PCR, while the TCRdb copy is restricted to in-frame clones and leaves out a portion. The sample carries more than 110,000 clones, roughly 7.2% recorded once. The source is a woman aged 25-40 years in good health. The specimen was central memory CD4+ T cells from blood. The rearrangement joins TRBV15 to TRBJ1-1, with 7 bases that match TRBD1. CDR3 sequence (DNA): TGTGCCACCAGCGGCCGGGACAGGAACACTGAAGCTTTCTTT. This sequence encodes CATSGRDRNTEAFF.